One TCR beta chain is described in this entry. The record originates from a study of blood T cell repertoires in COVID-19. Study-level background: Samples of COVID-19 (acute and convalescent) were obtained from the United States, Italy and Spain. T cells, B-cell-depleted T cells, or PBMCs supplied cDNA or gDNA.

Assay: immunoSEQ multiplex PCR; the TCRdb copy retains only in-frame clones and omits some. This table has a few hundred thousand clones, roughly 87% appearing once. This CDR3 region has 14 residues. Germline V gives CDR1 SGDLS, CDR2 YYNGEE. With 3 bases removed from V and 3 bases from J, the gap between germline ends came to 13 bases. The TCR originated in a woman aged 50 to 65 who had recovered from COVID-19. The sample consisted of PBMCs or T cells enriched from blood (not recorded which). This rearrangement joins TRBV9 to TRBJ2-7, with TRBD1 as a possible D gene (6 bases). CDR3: CASSAYRQDYEQYF. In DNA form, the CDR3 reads TGTGCCAGCAGCGCTTACAGACAGGACTACGAGCAGTACTTC.